The source of this T cell receptor beta chain is a study of CD4 and CD8 cells across lung adenocarcinoma regions. TCRdb itself ran the PCR reads through MiXCR, one entry per CDR3 protein. The sample has nearly 9,500 distinct CDR3 sequences, 50% seen once. The CDR3 length is 16 residues. Per germline, CDR1 SGHNT and CDR2 YYREEE (reference sequence). Trimming took 3 bases from V and 0 from J, leaving 13 bases between them. Sequencing input: CD8+ T cells from the margin of a lung tumor. The origin of this receptor is a female donor with lung adenocarcinoma. The CD4 and CD8 labels of this study may be unreliable. The chain links TRBV5-4 to TRBJ2-1; TRBD2 might be the D (5 bases). The CDR3 DNA is TGTGCCAGCAGCTCTACAGCGGCCAGCTCCTACAATGAGCAGTTCTTC. The encoded protein is CASSSTAASSYNEQFF.